The 10 T cell receptor beta chains reported below all come from one sample, sequenced in a study of PD-1 blockade in classical Hodgkin lymphoma. TCRdb's copy holds only in-frame clones and misses some; the assay was immunoSEQ multiplex PCR. The sample lists tens of thousands of clones; approximately 80% were seen once. This sample's time point: cycle 4 day 1 (C4D1), after five to seven weeks of nivolumab. Every patient experienced relapse after autologous stem cell transplantation, and brentuximab vedotin exposure varied. Sequenced material: peripheral blood mononuclear cells (PBMCs), taken before the fourth cycle of nivolumab. Source of these receptors: a human donor with classical Hodgkin lymphoma.

The count of this clone is one. The chain employs TRBV4-3 and TRBJ1-2; perhaps TRBD1 as D (6 bases). CDR1 and CDR2 (germline): LGHNA, YSLEER. The CDR3 sequence is 14 residues long. Trimming took 4 bases from V and 8 from J, leaving 17 bases between them. The CDR3 nucleotides are TGCGCCAGCAGCCGCAAGAGTTCAGGGGAGGGCTACACCTTC. Amino acids: CASSRKSSGEGYTF.

This clone has a handful of counts. V and J are TRBV10-1 and TRBJ2-7, with TRBD2 matching over 7 bases. Germline CDR1 and CDR2: WNHNN and SYGVQD (reference sequence). J lost 7 bases, V lost 4 bases, and 7 bases had no gene match. The CDR3 runs 13 residues. Written as DNA, the CDR3 is TGCGCCAGCAGTGCAGGACTAGTGGGAGAGCAGTACTTC. As protein: CASSAGLVGEQYF.

This clone occurred a few times. The V and J genes are TRBV18 and TRBJ2-3; unclear D gene. CDR1 is KGHSH and CDR2 is LQKENI in the germline V gene. Trimming shortened V by 3 bases and J by 1 base, and 8 bases separated the two germline ends. This CDR3 comprises 14 residues. The CDR3 region is CASSPNSRTDTQYF. CDR3 coding DNA: TGTGCCAGCTCACCTAACAGCCGCACAGATACGCAGTATTTT.

V is TRBV7-8 and J is TRBJ2-1; the D is unclear. Looked up from germline, CDR1 is SGHVS and CDR2 is FQNEAQ. This CDR3 has 14 amino acids. The V end was cut by 1 base, the J end by 3 bases, with 7 bases between. DNA for the CDR3: TGTGCCAGCAGCTTAGAGCCGGACTACAATGAGCAGTTCTTC. It is translated as CASSLEPDYNEQFF. Together with reference TRBV7-8 and TRBJ2-1, the CDR3 gives the full variable domain: GAGVSQSPRYKVAKRGQDVALRCDPISGHVSLFWYQQALGQGPEFLTYFQNEAQLDKSGLPSDRFFAERPEGSVSTLKIQRTQQEDSAVYLCASSLEPDYNEQFFGPGTRLTVL.

The J gene is TRBJ2-5, the V gene TRBV30; a weak D match, TRBD2 (6 bases). The CDR3 runs to 16 residues. Germline lookup yields CDR1 GTSNPN and CDR2 SVGIG (reference sequence). V gave up 0 bases and J gave up 5 bases, with 19 bases separating them. CDR3 in DNA: TGTGCCTGGAGTGTTTTTGCGGGACCACGTAGGGAGACCCAGTACTTC. Amino acid sequence: CAWSVFAGPRRETQYF.

This clone appeared a single time. The chain uses TRBV5-8 and TRBJ2-1, with D possibly matching TRBD2 (7 bases). Germline lookup yields CDR1 SGHTS and CDR2 YDEGEE. The ends were cut back, 3 bases at V and 0 bases at J, with 13 bases in the middle. There are 16 residues in the CDR3. The CDR3: CASSWEGGSSYNEQFF. The DNA for the CDR3 is TGTGCCAGCAGCTGGGAGGGGGGCAGCTCCTACAATGAGCAGTTCTTC.

The chain joins TRBV5-4 to TRBJ1-2; D not resolved. The CDR3 consists of 14 residues. Germline CDR1 is SGHNT and CDR2 is YYREEE (reference sequence). The V gene lost 1 base and the J gene lost 4 bases, with 11 bases spanning the gap. The CDR3 sequence: CASSLSGMTYGYTF. The CDR3 DNA reads TGTGCCAGCAGCTTGTCTGGGATGACCTATGGCTACACCTTC.

The chain links TRBV14 to TRBJ2-3; D remains unclear. The V gene's germline CDR1 is SGHDN and CDR2 FVKESK. The V end was cut by 1 base, the J end by 0 bases, with 11 bases between. The CDR3 is 16 amino acids. The CDR3 region is CASSQVRATSTDTQYF. CDR3 coding DNA: TGTGCCAGCAGCCAAGTTCGGGCCACTAGCACAGATACGCAGTATTTT.

V gene TRBV6-1 combines with J gene TRBJ1-6; D is unclear. Germline CDR1 reads MNHNS; CDR2 reads SASEGT. Trimming took 8 bases from V and 7 from J, leaving 18 bases between them. The CDR3 covers 15 residues. The CDR3 DNA is TGTGCCAGCTCCAGCCCTCCAGAGTTCAATTCACCCCTCCACTTT. Amino acid sequence: CASSSPPEFNSPLHF.

The CDR3 is CASTGGRTGELFF. DNA for the CDR3: TGTGCCAGCACAGGGGGCAGGACCGGGGAGCTGTTTTTT. The V and J genes are TRBV11-2 and TRBJ2-2; TRBD1 matches at 8 bases. The CDR3 totals 13 residues. Germline values: CDR1 SGHAT, CDR2 FQNNGV. With V trimmed by 7 bases and J by 5 bases, 3 bases remained unmatched.